This entry lists 27 T cell receptor beta chains sequenced from one sample in a study of beta chain features in type 1 diabetes. Reverse transcribing all isolated RNA meant expressed TCRB transcripts were sequenced. Sequencing was performed with immunoSEQ multiplex PCR; in TCRdb, only in-frame clones are kept and a portion is missing. The table includes 400,000 or so clones, approximately 12% detected once. Study-wide results and caveats: People with Type 1 diabetes carried modestly yet significantly shorter TCRB CDR3s in all four CD4+ subsets.

These TCRs' antigens remain unknown. The sample consisted of naive CD4+ T cells from blood. The receptors derive from a woman between 18 and 29 years old with type 1 diabetes.

This clone was seen more than once but under ten times. The J gene is TRBJ2-3, the V gene TRBV25-1; 8 nucleotides match TRBD1. This CDR3 is built from 14 residues. Unmatched junction bases numbered 6, after V lost 2 bases and J lost 8 bases. Germline V gene sequence: CDR1 MGHDK, CDR2 SYGVNS. Here the CDR3 DNA reads TGTGCCAGCAGTGAAGTCTCCAGGGGGCCTACGCAGTATTTT. It translates to CASSEVSRGPTQYF.

V is TRBV4-1 and J is TRBJ2-1, with D maybe TRBD2 (5 bases). The CDR3 is made up of 16 amino acids. V was pared by 1 base and J by 0 bases, with 10 bases between. The germline CDR1 and CDR2 sequences are MGHRA and YSYEKL. This chain's CDR3 is CASSQGALASYNEQFF. In nucleotides, the CDR3 is TGCGCCAGCAGCCAAGGGGCGCTAGCCTCCTACAATGAGCAGTTCTTC.

This clone has more than one count but fewer than ten. This sequence joins TRBV5-1 and TRBJ2-1; D possibly corresponds to TRBD2 (7 bases). V was pared by 0 bases and J by 3 bases, with 22 bases between. This CDR3 is 19 amino acids long. Per the germline V gene, CDR1 is SGHRS and CDR2 is YFSETQ. The CDR3 nucleotides are TGCGCCAGCAGCTTGGTCGGTGGCGGGGGCCTTTTAAACTACAATGAGCAGTTCTTC. Its translation: CASSLVGGGGLLNYNEQFF.

The genes are TRBV28 and TRBJ1-2; 7 positions match TRBD1. From germline, CDR1 is MDHEN and CDR2 SYDVKM. Germline trimming cut 5 bases from V and 2 bases from J; bases unmatched to any gene: 8. The CDR3 totals 15 residues. CDR3 nucleotide sequence: TGTGCCAGCAGTCCCAGGGACAGACTGAACTATGGCTACACCTTC. This sequence encodes CASSPRDRLNYGYTF.

This clone appeared a few times. The CDR3 here is CASSVQGGLAGPNEQFF. CDR3 DNA sequence: TGTGCCAGCAGCGTCCAAGGAGGGCTAGCGGGGCCCAATGAGCAGTTCTTC. V gene TRBV9 combines with J gene TRBJ2-1; 9 bases align to TRBD2. The CDR3 has 17 residues. V lost 2 bases to trimming and J lost 6 bases; unmatched junction nucleotides: 12. Per the germline V gene, CDR1 is SGDLS and CDR2 is YYNGEE.

This clone has a handful of counts. V is TRBV19 and J is TRBJ1-4; perhaps TRBD1 as D (6 bases). Germline CDR1 reads LNHDA; CDR2 reads SQIVND (reference sequence). CDR3 size: 15 residues. With 5 bases removed from V and 3 bases from J, the gap between germline ends came to 13 bases. CDR3 in amino acids: CASSGPGQPNEKLFF. CDR3 nucleotides: TGTGCCAGTAGTGGACCGGGACAACCTAATGAAAAACTGTTTTTT.

This clone has just a few counts. The V call is TRBV5-1, the J call TRBJ2-6; D may be TRBD1 (5 bases). The CDR3 loop spans 16 amino acids. V was cut by 8 bases and J by 0 bases, with 15 bases left in between. Germline V gives CDR1 SGHRS, CDR2 YFSETQ. CDR3 in DNA: TGCGCCAGTAACAGGCGTTCTAACTCTGGGGCCAACGTCCTGACTTTC. It encodes CASNRRSNSGANVLTF.

This chain connects TRBV5-1 to TRBJ2-1, with 14 bases identical to TRBD2. Looked up from germline, CDR1 is SGHRS and CDR2 is YFSETQ. This CDR3 spans 22 amino acids. V lost 4 bases, J lost 3 bases, and 21 bases stayed unmatched. The CDR3 sequence: CASSPDGASGTSGSMGYNEQFF. The CDR3 bases are TGCGCCAGCAGCCCGGATGGGGCCTCCGGGACTAGCGGGAGTATGGGCTACAATGAGCAGTTCTTC.

This clone has only a few counts. The rearrangement links TRBV2 to TRBJ2-5; 10 nucleotides line up with TRBD2. V was pared by 4 bases and J by 4 bases, with 9 bases of the junction left unmatched. The germline gives CDR1 SNHLY, CDR2 FYNNEI. The CDR3 has 16 amino acids. The CDR3 region has the DNA TGTGCCAGCAGTGGAGCGGGGGGGTCCCGGAGAGAGACCCAGTACTTC. It encodes CASSGAGGSRRETQYF.

The chain recombines TRBV4-2 with TRBJ2-2; tentative D call: TRBD2 (5 bases). The CDR3 spans 17 residues. Trimming pared 1 base from V and 6 bases from J, leaving 18 bases between. Germline lookup yields CDR1 LGHNA and CDR2 YNFKEQ. The DNA for the CDR3 is TGTGCCAGCAGCCAAGCTCCAGCGGACGAACTGGCCGGGGAGCTGTTTTTT. Protein sequence: CASSQAPADELAGELFF.

The DNA for the CDR3 is TGTGCCAGCAGGGGGGACTATGCCTTAAGCACAGATACGCAGTATTTT. Its translation: CASRGDYALSTDTQYF. The J gene is TRBJ2-3, the V gene TRBV6-6; TRBD2 matches 7 bases. Germline trimming cut 6 bases from V and 0 bases from J; bases unmatched to any gene: 9. The length of the CDR3 is 16 residues. Per the germline V gene, CDR1 is MNHNY and CDR2 is SVGAGI (reference sequence).

This chain links TRBV9 with TRBJ1-5; D is unresolved. Germline V CDR1 and CDR2: SGDLS, YYNGEE. With 3 bases removed from V and 0 bases from J, the gap between germline ends came to 7 bases. This CDR3 contains 14 residues. In DNA form, the CDR3 reads TGTGCCAGCAGCGCTGAGTATAGCAATCAGCCCCAGCATTTT. It yields the protein CASSAEYSNQPQHF.

This clone occurred a few times. The chain couples TRBV7-2 to TRBJ2-1, with D possibly being TRBD2 (5 bases). Per germline, CDR1 SGHTA and CDR2 FQGNSA. The CDR3 covers 14 residues. V was cut by 8 bases and J by 9 bases, with 20 bases left in between. This CDR3 reads CASCRRNGLLEQFF. In DNA form, the CDR3 reads TGTGCCAGCTGCCGACGAAACGGACTTCTTGAGCAGTTCTTC.

The chain employs TRBV9 and TRBJ1-2; D might be TRBD1 (6 bases). Trimming stripped 4 bases from V and 3 bases from J, with 13 bases between. CDR3 length: 14 residues. Germline CDR1 and CDR2: SGDLS and YYNGEE. The CDR3, as DNA: TGTGCCAGCAGCACCGGGGGGCAGGACTATGGCTACACCTTC. Protein: CASSTGGQDYGYTF.

The genes are TRBV7-2 and TRBJ2-1, with D perhaps matching TRBD2 (6 bases). The V end lost 1 base, the J end lost 7 bases, and 17 bases lay between the germline ends. This CDR3 is 16 amino acids long. CDR1 is SGHTA and CDR2 is FQGNSA in the germline V gene. The DNA of the CDR3 is TGTGCCAGCAGCTTAGGAGGTAGCGGAAGGAGGAATGAGCAGTTCTTC. This encodes CASSLGGSGRRNEQFF.

The chain employs TRBV28 and TRBJ1-1; TRBD1 aligns across 8 bases. The germline V gene has CDR1 MDHEN and CDR2 SYDVKM. There are 12 residues in the CDR3. V shed 9 bases and J 6 bases; nucleotides not matched to a gene: 6. CDR3 DNA sequence: TGTGCCAGTCGAGACAGGGGCCCTGAAGCTTTCTTT. The encoded protein is CASRDRGPEAFF.

This clone was seen more than once but under ten times. J is TRBJ2-1 and V is TRBV14, with no clear D. Per the germline V gene, CDR1 is SGHDN and CDR2 is FVKESK. The CDR3 has 16 amino acids. The V end was cut by 3 bases, the J end by 1 base, with 13 bases between. Here the CDR3 reads CASSHVVRLSYNEQFF. CDR3 DNA: TGTGCCAGCAGCCATGTCGTACGGTTATCCTACAATGAGCAGTTCTTC.

In this sample, this clone turned up a few times. The genes are TRBV9 and TRBJ2-7; 8 bases line up with TRBD1. J was trimmed by 1 base and V by 3 bases; bases with no gene match: 6. Per the germline V gene, CDR1 is SGDLS and CDR2 is YYNGEE. This CDR3 has 15 amino acids. CDR3 residues: CASSARDRSSYEQYF. The CDR3 DNA reads TGTGCCAGCAGCGCCCGGGACAGGAGTTCCTACGAGCAGTACTTC.

This clone was counted once. The chain is built from TRBV6-5 and TRBJ1-2; D unclear. The CDR3 totals 14 residues. Trimming stripped 5 bases from V and 2 bases from J, with 12 bases between. Germline V gene sequence: CDR1 MNHEY, CDR2 SVGAGI. In nucleotides, the CDR3 is TGTGCCAGCAGTCGCCCCGGTGTAAACTATGGCTACACCTTC. Translation: CASSRPGVNYGYTF.

The chain joins TRBV5-4 to TRBJ2-7, with 7 bases aligning to TRBD1. The junction had 1 base not matched to a gene; V was cut back by 0 bases and J by 7 bases. Germline V gene data show CDR1 as SGHNT and CDR2 as YYREEE (reference sequence). CDR3 size: 12 residues. The CDR3 nucleotides read TGTGCCAGCAGCTTGGAGGGGGCAGAGCAGTACTTC. Protein: CASSLEGAEQYF.

This clone turned up a few times. This rearrangement joins TRBV6-5 to TRBJ2-7; 8 bases match TRBD2. V was pared by 7 bases and J by 2 bases, with 4 bases of the junction left unmatched. The CDR3 runs to 13 residues. Germline V gene data show CDR1 as MNHEY and CDR2 as SVGAGI. The CDR3 sequence is CASNRGGTYEQYF. The CDR3 DNA sequence: TGTGCCAGCAACCGGGGGGGTACCTACGAGCAGTACTTC.

The rearrangement links TRBV6-6 to TRBJ2-3; TRBD2 matches at 9 bases. V dropped 6 bases and J dropped 7; count of bases not matched to a gene: 5. Germline assignment: CDR1 MNHNY and CDR2 SVGAGI (reference sequence). This CDR3 comprises 13 residues. The CDR3 DNA reads TGTGCCAGCAGACCACCTAGCGGGAATACGCAGTATTTT. This translates into CASRPPSGNTQYF.

The chain has TRBV5-1 and TRBJ2-3, with D perhaps matching TRBD1 (7 bases). The CDR3 has 16 residues. CDR1 is SGHRS, CDR2 YFSETQ, per germline. Trimming took 0 bases from V and 1 from J, leaving 12 bases between them. DNA of the CDR3: TGCGCCAGCAGCTTGGCCCCCAGGGGGGGCACAGATACGCAGTATTTT. As protein: CASSLAPRGGTDTQYF.

This clone has just a few counts. The V and J genes are TRBV5-4 and TRBJ1-2; D not certain. V shed 2 bases and J shed 5 bases, with 7 bases lying between them. The CDR3 loop spans 12 amino acids. Germline V gene data show CDR1 as SGHNT and CDR2 as YYREEE (reference sequence). The CDR3 region is CASSFSLYGYTF. CDR3 sequence (DNA): TGTGCCAGCAGCTTTTCCCTTTATGGCTACACCTTC. Together with reference TRBV5-4 and TRBJ1-2, the CDR3 gives the full variable domain: ETGVTQSPTHLIKTRGQQVTLRCSSQSGHNTVSWYQQALGQGPQFIFQYYREEENGRGNFPPRFSGLQFPNYSSELNVNALELDDSALYLCASSFSLYGYTFGSGTRLTVV.

This clone has more than one count but fewer than ten. The chain joins TRBV5-4 to TRBJ2-7, with 7 bases aligning to TRBD2. V was pared by 4 bases and J by 2 bases, with 9 bases of the junction left unmatched. CDR3 size: 15 residues. CDR1 is SGHNT, CDR2 YYREEE, per germline (reference sequence). CDR3 in amino acids: CASSPISGGAYEQYF. CDR3 coding DNA: TGTGCCAGCAGCCCCATCTCGGGGGGTGCCTACGAGCAGTACTTC.

This clone turned up a few times. The sample contains more than one DNA sequence encoding this CDR3. This chain's CDR3 is CSAVQGGNQPQHF. The DNA of the CDR3 is TGCAGCGCCGTACAGGGAGGCAATCAGCCCCAGCATTTT. The chain couples TRBV29-1 to TRBJ1-5, with D possibly being TRBD1 (6 bases). In germline, CDR1 is SQVTM, CDR2 ANQGSEA. The CDR3 has 13 amino acids. V lost 7 bases and J lost 2, with 12 bases in between.

The chain employs TRBV19 and TRBJ1-2; tentative D call: TRBD1 (5 bases). Germline CDR1 is LNHDA and CDR2 is SQIVND (reference sequence). V lost 2 bases and J lost 5, with 18 bases in between. This CDR3 is 16 amino acids long. Here the CDR3 reads CASSIWEQASLYGYTF. DNA for the CDR3: TGTGCCAGTAGTATATGGGAACAGGCATCCTTGTATGGCTACACCTTC.